Sequencing of this T cell receptor beta chain was carried out in a study of blood T cell repertoires in COVID-19. Trimming removed 7 bases from V and 10 bases from J, with 19 bases in between. The length of the CDR3 is 14 residues. Germline CDR1 SNHLY, CDR2 FYNNEI. Here immunoSEQ multiplex PCR was the method, and the copy in TCRdb shows in-frame clones only, minus some. There are 200,000 or so clones in the sample; around 77% occur only once, and 17% lies in the top ten. The specimen sequenced was peripheral blood. The chain joins TRBV2 to TRBJ1-4; the D gene is possibly TRBD1 (5 bases). This sequence was found in a man in his sixties with active or convalescent COVID-19. This chain's CDR3 is CASTLEGSTGKLFF. CDR3 nucleotide sequence: TGTGCCAGCACCCTGGAGGGGTCTACGGGAAAACTGTTTTTT.